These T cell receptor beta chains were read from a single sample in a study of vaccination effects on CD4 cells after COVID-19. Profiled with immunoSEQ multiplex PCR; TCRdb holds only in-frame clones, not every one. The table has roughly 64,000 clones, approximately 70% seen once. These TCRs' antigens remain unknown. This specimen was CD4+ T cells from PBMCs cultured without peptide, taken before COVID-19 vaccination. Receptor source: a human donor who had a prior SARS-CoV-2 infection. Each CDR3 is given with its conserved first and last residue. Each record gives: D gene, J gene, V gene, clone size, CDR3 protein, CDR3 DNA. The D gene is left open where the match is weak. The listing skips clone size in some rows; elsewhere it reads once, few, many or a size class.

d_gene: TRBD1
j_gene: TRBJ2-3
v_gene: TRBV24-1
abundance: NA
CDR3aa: CATSDTGQGTDTQYF
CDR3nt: TGTGCCACCAGTGATACGGGACAGGGCACAGATACGCAGTATTTT

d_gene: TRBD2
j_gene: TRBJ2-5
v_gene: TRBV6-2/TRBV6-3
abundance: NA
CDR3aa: CASSYPSLAGVETQYF
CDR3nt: TGTGCCAGCAGTTACCCCTCTCTAGCGGGAGTGGAGACCCAGTACTTC

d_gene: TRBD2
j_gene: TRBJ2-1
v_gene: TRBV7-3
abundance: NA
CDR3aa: CASSLRFGLAADNEQFF
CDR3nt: TGTGCCAGCAGCTTACGGTTCGGACTAGCGGCAGACAATGAGCAGTTCTTC

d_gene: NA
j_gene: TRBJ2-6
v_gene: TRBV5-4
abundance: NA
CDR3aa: CASNTESSGANVLTF
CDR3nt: TGTGCCAGCAATACAGAGAGCTCTGGGGCCAACGTCCTGACTTTC

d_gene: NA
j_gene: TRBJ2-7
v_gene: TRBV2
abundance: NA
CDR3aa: CASSPYHEQYF
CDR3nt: TGTGCCAGCAGCCCCTACCACGAGCAGTACTTC

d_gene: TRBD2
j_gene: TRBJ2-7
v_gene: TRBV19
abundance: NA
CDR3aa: CASETGTSGRANEQYF
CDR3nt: TGTGCCAGTGAAACCGGGACTAGCGGGAGGGCCAACGAGCAGTACTTC

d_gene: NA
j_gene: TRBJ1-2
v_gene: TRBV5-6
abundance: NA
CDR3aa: CASSLTVEYGYGYTF
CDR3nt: TGTGCCAGCAGCTTGACAGTGGAGTACGGGTATGGCTACACCTTC

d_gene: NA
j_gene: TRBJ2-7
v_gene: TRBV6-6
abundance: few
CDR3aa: CASSYRGNDREQYF
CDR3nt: TGTGCCAGCAGTTACCGAGGAAACGACAGGGAGCAGTACTTC

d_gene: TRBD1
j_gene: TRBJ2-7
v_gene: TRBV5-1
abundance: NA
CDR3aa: CASSYGTVYEQYF
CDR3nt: TGCGCCAGCAGCTACGGGACAGTCTACGAGCAGTACTTC

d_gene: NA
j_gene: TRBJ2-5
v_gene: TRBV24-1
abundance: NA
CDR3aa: CATSDASSGNEETQYF
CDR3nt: TGTGCCACCAGTGATGCCTCCTCAGGGAATGAAGAGACCCAGTACTTC

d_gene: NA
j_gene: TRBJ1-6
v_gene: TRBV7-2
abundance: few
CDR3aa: CASSLVGVGWGNSPLHF
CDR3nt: TGTGCCAGCAGCTTAGTAGGGGTAGGGTGGGGTAATTCACCCCTCCACTTT

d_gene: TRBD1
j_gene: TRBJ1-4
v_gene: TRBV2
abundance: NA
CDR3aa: CASRQGAEEKLFF
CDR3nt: TGTGCCAGCAGACAGGGGGCAGAGGAAAAACTGTTTTTT

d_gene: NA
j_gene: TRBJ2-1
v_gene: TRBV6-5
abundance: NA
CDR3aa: CASSYRLADNEQFF
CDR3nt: TGTGCCAGCAGTTACCGGCTAGCCGACAATGAGCAGTTCTTC

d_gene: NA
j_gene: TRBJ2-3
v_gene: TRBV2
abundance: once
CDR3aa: CASSDQGSFTDTQYF
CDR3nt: TGTGCCAGCAGTGATCAGGGGAGCTTCACAGATACGCAGTATTTT

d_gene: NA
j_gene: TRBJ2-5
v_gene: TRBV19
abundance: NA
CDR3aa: CASRRTNDQETQYF
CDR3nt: TGTGCCAGTAGGAGGACGAATGACCAAGAGACCCAGTACTTC

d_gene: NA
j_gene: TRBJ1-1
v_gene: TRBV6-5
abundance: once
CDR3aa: CASSRRIGTEAFF
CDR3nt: TGTGCCAGCAGTCGCCGCATTGGGACTGAAGCTTTCTTT

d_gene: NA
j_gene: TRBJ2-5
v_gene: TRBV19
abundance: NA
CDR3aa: CASSIRGEGGETQYF
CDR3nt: TGTGCCAGTAGTATTCGGGGCGAAGGGGGAGAGACCCAGTACTTC

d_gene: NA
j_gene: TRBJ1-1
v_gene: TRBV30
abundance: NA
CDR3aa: CAWSVYRTNTEAFF
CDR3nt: TGTGCCTGGAGTGTCTACCGAACAAACACTGAAGCTTTCTTT

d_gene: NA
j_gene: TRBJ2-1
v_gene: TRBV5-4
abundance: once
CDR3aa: CASSLFSGAHNEQFF
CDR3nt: TGTGCCAGCAGCTTGTTTAGCGGAGCCCACAATGAGCAGTTCTTC

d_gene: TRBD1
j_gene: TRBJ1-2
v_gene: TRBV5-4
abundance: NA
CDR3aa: CASSSTGDNYGYTF
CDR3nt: TGTGCCAGCAGCTCGACAGGGGATAACTATGGCTACACCTTC

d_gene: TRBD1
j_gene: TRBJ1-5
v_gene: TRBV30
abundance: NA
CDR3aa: CAWSVKGTGSNQPQHF
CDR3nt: TGTGCCTGGAGTGTAAAAGGGACAGGGTCCAATCAGCCCCAGCATTTT

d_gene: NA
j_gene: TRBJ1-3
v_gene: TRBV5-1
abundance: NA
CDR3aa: CASSSQGSGNTIYF
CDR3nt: TGCGCCAGCAGCAGCCAGGGGTCGGGAAACACCATATATTTT

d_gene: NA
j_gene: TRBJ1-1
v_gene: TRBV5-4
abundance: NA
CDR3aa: CASSRKSEAFF
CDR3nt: TGTGCCAGCAGCCGCAAGTCTGAAGCTTTCTTT

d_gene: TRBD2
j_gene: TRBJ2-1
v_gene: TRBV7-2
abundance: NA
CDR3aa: CASSLLSGSLNEQFF
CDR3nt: TGTGCCAGCAGCTTACTTAGCGGGAGTCTCAATGAGCAGTTCTTC

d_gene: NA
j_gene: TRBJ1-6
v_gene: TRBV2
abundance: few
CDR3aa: CASLGEGRVESPLHF
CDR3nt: TGTGCCAGCCTTGGGGAGGGGCGGGTAGAGTCACCCCTCCACTTT

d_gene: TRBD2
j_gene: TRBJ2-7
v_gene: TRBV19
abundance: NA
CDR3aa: CASSIGLAASGEQYF
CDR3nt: TGTGCCAGTAGTATCGGACTAGCGGCCTCTGGGGAGCAGTACTTC

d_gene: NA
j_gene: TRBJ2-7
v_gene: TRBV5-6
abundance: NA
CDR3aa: CASSPSPSSYEQYF
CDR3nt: TGTGCCAGCAGCCCCTCCCCGAGCTCCTACGAGCAGTACTTC

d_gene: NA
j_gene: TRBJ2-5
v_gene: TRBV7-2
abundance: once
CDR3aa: CASSLAGNQETQYF
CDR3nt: TGTGCCAGCAGCTTAGCGGGAAACCAAGAGACCCAGTACTTC

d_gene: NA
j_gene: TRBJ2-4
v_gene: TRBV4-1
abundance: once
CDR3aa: CASSQPRSRENIQYF
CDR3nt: TGCGCCAGCAGCCAGCCCCGGAGCAGGGAGAACATTCAGTACTTC

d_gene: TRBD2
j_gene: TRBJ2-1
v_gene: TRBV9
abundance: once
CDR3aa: CASSAWGERGYNEQFF
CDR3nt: TGTGCCAGCAGCGCCTGGGGTGAGCGGGGGTACAATGAGCAGTTCTTC

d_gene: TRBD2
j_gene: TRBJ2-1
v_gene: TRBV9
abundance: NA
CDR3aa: CASSVGLAGGNEQFF
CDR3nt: TGTGCCAGCAGCGTAGGCCTAGCGGGGGGCAATGAGCAGTTCTTC

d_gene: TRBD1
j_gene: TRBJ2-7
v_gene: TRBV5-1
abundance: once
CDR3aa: CASRGQGLYYEQYF
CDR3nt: TGCGCCAGCAGAGGACAGGGACTTTACTACGAGCAGTACTTC

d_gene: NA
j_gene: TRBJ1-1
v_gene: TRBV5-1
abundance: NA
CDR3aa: CASSSSGTHNTEAFF
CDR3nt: TGCGCCAGCAGCTCGTCCGGGACACATAACACTGAAGCTTTCTTT

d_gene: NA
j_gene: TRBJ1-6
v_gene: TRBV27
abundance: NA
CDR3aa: CASSPGVGTNSPLHF
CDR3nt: TGTGCCAGCAGTCCAGGAGTGGGAACTAATTCACCCCTCCACTTT

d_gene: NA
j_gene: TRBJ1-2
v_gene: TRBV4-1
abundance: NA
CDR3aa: CASSQVGLYGYTF
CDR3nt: TGCGCCAGCAGCCAAGTCGGGTTATATGGCTACACCTTC

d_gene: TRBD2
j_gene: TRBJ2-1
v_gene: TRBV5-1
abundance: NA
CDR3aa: CASSLSPTSGYNEQFF
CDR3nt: TGCGCCAGCAGCTTAAGCCCGACTAGCGGGTACAATGAGCAGTTCTTC

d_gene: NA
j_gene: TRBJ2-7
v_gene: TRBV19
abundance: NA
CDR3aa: CASSQATYEQYF
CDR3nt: TGTGCCAGTAGCCAGGCTACCTACGAGCAGTACTTC

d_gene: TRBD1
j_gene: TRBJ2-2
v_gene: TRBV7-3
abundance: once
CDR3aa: CASSSYRTGGITGELFF
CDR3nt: TGTGCCAGCAGCTCGTATCGGACAGGGGGCATCACCGGGGAGCTGTTTTTT

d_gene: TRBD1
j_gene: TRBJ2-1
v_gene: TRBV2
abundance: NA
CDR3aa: CASRGRTGIYNEQFF
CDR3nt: TGTGCCAGCCGCGGCCGGACAGGGATTTACAATGAGCAGTTCTTC

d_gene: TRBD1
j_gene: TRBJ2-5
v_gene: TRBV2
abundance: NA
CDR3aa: CASSAWTGSQETQYF
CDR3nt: TGTGCCAGCAGTGCCTGGACAGGTTCCCAAGAGACCCAGTACTTC

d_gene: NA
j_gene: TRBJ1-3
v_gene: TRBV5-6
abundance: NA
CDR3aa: CASSLVDSGNTIYF
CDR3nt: TGTGCCAGCAGCTTGGTGGACTCTGGAAACACCATATATTTT

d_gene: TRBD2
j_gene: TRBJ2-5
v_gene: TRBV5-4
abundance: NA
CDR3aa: CASSIGSSGGVRNTQYF
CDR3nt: TGTGCCAGCAGCATAGGATCTAGCGGGGGGGTACGGAACACCCAGTACTTC

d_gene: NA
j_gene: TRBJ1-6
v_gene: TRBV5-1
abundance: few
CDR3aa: CASSLVLVKFGSPLHF
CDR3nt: TGCGCCAGCAGCTTGGTATTAGTGAAGTTTGGTTCACCCCTCCACTTT

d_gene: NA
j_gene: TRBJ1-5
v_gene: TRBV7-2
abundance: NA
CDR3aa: CASSLIGEGQPQHF
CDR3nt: TGTGCCAGCAGCTTGATAGGGGAGGGACAGCCCCAGCATTTT

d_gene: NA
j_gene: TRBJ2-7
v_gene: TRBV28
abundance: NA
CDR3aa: CASSLKNRQPTYEQYF
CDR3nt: TGTGCCAGCAGTTTGAAAAACAGACAACCTACCTACGAGCAGTACTTC

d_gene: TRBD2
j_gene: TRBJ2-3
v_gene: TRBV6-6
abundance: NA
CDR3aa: CASSRGTSGGADTQYF
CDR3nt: TGTGCCAGCAGTCGAGGGACTAGCGGAGGCGCAGATACGCAGTATTTT

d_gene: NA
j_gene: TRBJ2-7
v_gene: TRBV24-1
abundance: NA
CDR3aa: CATSAGQGLGEQYF
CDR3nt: TGTGCCACCAGTGCTGGGCAGGGACTGGGCGAGCAGTACTTC

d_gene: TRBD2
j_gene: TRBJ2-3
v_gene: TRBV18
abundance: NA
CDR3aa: CASSPTIAGGRRDTQYF
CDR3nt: TGTGCCAGCTCACCGACGATAGCGGGGGGCCGCCGGGATACGCAGTATTTT

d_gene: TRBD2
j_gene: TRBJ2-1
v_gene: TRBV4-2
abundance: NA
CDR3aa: CASSQRTSPGLVRYEQFF
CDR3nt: TGTGCCAGCAGCCAGAGAACATCACCGGGACTAGTCAGGTATGAGCAGTTCTTC

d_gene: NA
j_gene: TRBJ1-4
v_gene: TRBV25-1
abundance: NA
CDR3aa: CASSEGEKLFF
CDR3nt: TGTGCCAGCAGTGAAGGGGAGAAACTGTTTTTT

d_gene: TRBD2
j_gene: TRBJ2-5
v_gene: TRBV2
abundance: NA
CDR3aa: CASSEALRGGAETQYF
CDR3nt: TGTGCCAGCAGTGAAGCGCTTCGGGGAGGGGCCGAGACCCAGTACTTC

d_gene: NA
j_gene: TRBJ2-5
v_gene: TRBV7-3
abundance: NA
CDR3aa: CASSLQPRGGETQYF
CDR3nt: TGTGCCAGCAGCTTACAGCCTCGAGGGGGAGAGACCCAGTACTTC

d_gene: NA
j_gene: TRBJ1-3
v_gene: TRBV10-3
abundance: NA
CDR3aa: CAISDYTWSSGNTIYF
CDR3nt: TGTGCCATCAGTGACTACACCTGGAGCTCTGGAAACACCATATATTTT

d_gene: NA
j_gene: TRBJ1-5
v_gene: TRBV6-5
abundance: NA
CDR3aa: CASRDTSNQPQHF
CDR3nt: TGTGCCAGCAGGGACACTTCTAATCAGCCCCAGCATTTT

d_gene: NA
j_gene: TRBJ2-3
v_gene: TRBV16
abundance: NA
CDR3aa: CASSHPPRTGSTDTQYF
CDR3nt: TGTGCCAGCAGCCACCCCCCCCGCACCGGTAGCACAGATACGCAGTATTTT

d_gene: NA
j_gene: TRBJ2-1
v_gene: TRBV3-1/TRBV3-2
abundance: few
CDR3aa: CASSQEGRGTNEQFF
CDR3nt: TGTGCCAGCAGCCAAGAGGGCAGGGGCACCAATGAGCAGTTCTTC

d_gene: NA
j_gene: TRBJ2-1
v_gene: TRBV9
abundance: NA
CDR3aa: CASSVDEGFNSYNEQFF
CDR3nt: TGTGCCAGCAGCGTAGACGAGGGGTTTAACTCCTACAATGAGCAGTTCTTC

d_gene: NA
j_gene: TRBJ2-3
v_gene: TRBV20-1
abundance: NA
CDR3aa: CSASQGVDTQYF
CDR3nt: TGCAGTGCCAGTCAGGGAGTTGATACGCAGTATTTT

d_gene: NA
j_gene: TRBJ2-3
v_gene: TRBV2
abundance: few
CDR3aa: CASQYTDTQYF
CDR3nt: TGTGCCAGCCAGTACACAGATACGCAGTATTTT

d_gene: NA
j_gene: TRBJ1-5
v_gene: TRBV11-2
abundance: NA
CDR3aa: CASSFDRDQPQHF
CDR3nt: TGTGCCAGCAGTTTCGACCGAGATCAGCCCCAGCATTTT